The 24 T cell receptor beta chains below come from one sample, sequenced in a study of regulatory T cells in long-lasting Graves disease. Time point: newly diagnosed GD, antithyroid drugs for less than 3 months. Generation of the TCR library employed RNA extracted from PBMCs. In building TCR beta libraries, iRepertoire HTBI primers were used together with Arm-PCR of CDR3 regions. TCRdb reprocessed the multiplex PCR reads via MiXCR and lists one record per CDR3 protein. The sample has 600,000 to 650,000 distinct CDR3 sequences; around 15% are singletons. This same sample was also part of a study on T cells in Graves' hyperthyroidism and ophthalmopathy.

The sample was peripheral blood mononuclear cells (PBMCs), taken at new diagnosis, from a patient treated with antithyroid drugs. Receptors originate from a woman aged 25-40 years with Graves disease.

Many counts were recorded for this clonotype. The chain carries TRBV28 and TRBJ2-1; 10 bases map to TRBD2. J gave up 3 bases and V 5 bases, and 7 bases lay outside the gene matches. The CDR3 covers 16 residues. Germline values: CDR1 MDHEN, CDR2 SYDVKM. CDR3 region: CASSLPSGSFYNEQFF. In nucleotides, the CDR3 is TGTGCCAGCAGTCTCCCTAGCGGGAGCTTCTACAATGAGCAGTTCTTC.

The V call is TRBV10-3, the J call TRBJ2-1, with TRBD2 identical over 7 bases. Germline V gene data show CDR1 as ENHRY and CDR2 as SYGVKD. The CDR3 loop spans 15 amino acids. Unmatched junction bases numbered 5, after V lost 6 bases and J lost 0 bases. CDR3 in DNA: TGTGCCATCAGCCTAGCGGAGAGCTCCTACAATGAGCAGTTCTTC. This codes for CAISLAESSYNEQFF.

The chain joins TRBV9 to TRBJ2-5, with 7 bases lining up with TRBD2. CDR1 is SGDLS and CDR2 is YYNGEE in the germline V gene. Trimming at V came to 0 bases and at J to 2 bases, leaving 13 bases not matched to a gene. CDR3 length: 18 amino acids. CDR3 region: CASSVGGGYGRNQETQYF. CDR3 DNA sequence: TGTGCCAGCAGCGTAGGGGGGGGGTATGGACGAAATCAAGAGACCCAGTACTTC. The complete variable domain, with remaining parts taken from reference TRBV9 and TRBJ2-5, reads DSGVTQTPKHLITATGQRVTLRCSPRSGDLSVYWYQQSLDQGLQFLIQYYNGEERAKGNILERFSAQQFPDLHSELNLSSLELGDSALYFCASSVGGGYGRNQETQYFGPGTRLLVL.

J is TRBJ2-3 and V is TRBV4-2; 7 positions match TRBD1. The V gene's germline CDR1 is LGHNA and CDR2 YNFKEQ. V gave up 1 base and J gave up 5 bases; unmatched junction bases: 9. The CDR3 extends over 16 amino acids. The CDR3 here is CASSQGGQPRGDTQYF. In DNA form, the CDR3 reads TGTGCCAGCAGCCAAGGGGGACAGCCTAGGGGAGATACGCAGTATTTT.

Ten or more counts support this clonotype. The chain is built from TRBV7-9 and TRBJ2-5; D gene unclear. Germline-derived CDR1 and CDR2 are SEHNR and FQNEAQ (reference sequence). The CDR3 sequence is 16 residues long. The germline V and J ends were trimmed by 1 base and 0 bases, with 12 bases remaining between them. CDR3 DNA: TGTGCCAGCAGCTTAGGGGTCGGCCACAACCAAGAGACCCAGTACTTC. Protein sequence: CASSLGVGHNQETQYF.

The J gene is TRBJ2-7, the V gene TRBV6-1; D gene uncertain. The germline V gene encodes CDR1 MNHNS and CDR2 SASEGT. The V gene lost 6 bases and the J gene lost 2 bases, with 11 bases spanning the gap. The CDR3 is made up of 13 amino acids. CDR3 sequence: CASRAAAAYEQYF. As DNA, the CDR3 is TGTGCCAGCAGGGCGGCAGCAGCCTACGAGCAGTACTTC.

At least ten counts were recorded for this clonotype. V gene TRBV3-1 combines with J gene TRBJ1-1; weak D call: TRBD1 (5 bases). CDR1 LGHDT and CDR2 YNNKEL come from the germline V gene (reference sequence). The CDR3 runs 15 residues. V lost 4 bases and J 0 bases, leaving 12 bases between the germline ends. DNA of the CDR3: TGTGCCAGCAGCCCATCCGGGACGGTGAACACTGAAGCTTTCTTT. It specifies CASSPSGTVNTEAFF.

This clonotype was observed a few times. The chain combines TRBV11-2 with TRBJ2-2; D ambiguous. There are 12 residues in the CDR3. V was pared by 5 bases and J by 14 bases, with 15 bases between. The V gene's germline CDR1 is SGHAT and CDR2 FQNNGV. CDR3 nucleotides: TGTGCCAGCAGCCCGGTGGGAAGAGTTCTGTTTTTT. As protein: CASSPVGRVLFF.

V usage is TRBV24-1 and J usage is TRBJ2-2, with D hard to call. The germline gives CDR1 KGHDR, CDR2 SFDVKD. Trimming cost V 3 bases and J 3 bases, with 10 bases left between them. The CDR3 loop spans 15 amino acids. CDR3 bases: TGTGCCACCAGTGATCGCCGAGACCACACCGGGGAGCTGTTTTTT. The encoded protein is CATSDRRDHTGELFF.

This clonotype was seen ten or more times. The chain is built from TRBV19 and TRBJ1-5; TRBD1 is a possible D gene (6 bases). The CDR3 is 16 residues long. The V end lost 3 bases, the J end lost 5 bases, and 17 bases lay between the germline ends. The germline V gene encodes CDR1 LNHDA and CDR2 SQIVND (reference sequence). CDR3 coding DNA: TGTGCCAGTAGTATCGGAGTCCGGGCAGGGGATCAGCCCCAGCATTTT. This codes for CASSIGVRAGDQPQHF. The variable domain in full, completed from reference TRBV19 and TRBJ1-5, reads DGGITQSPKYLFRKEGQNVTLSCEQNLNHDAMYWYRQDPGQGLRLIYYSQIVNDFQKGDIAEGYSVSREKKESFPLTVTSAQKNPTAFYLCASSIGVRAGDQPQHFGDGTRLSIL.

This rearrangement joins TRBV6-1 to TRBJ2-2; D is unclear. CDR3 length: 14 residues. The V and J ends lost 5 bases and 3 bases respectively, with 10 bases between them. Germline V lookup: CDR1 MNHNS, CDR2 SASEGT. DNA for the CDR3: TGTGCCAGCAGTCCACCGCCCGACACCGGGGAGCTGTTTTTT. This encodes CASSPPPDTGELFF.

In its sample, this clonotype was seen many times. The chain links TRBV27 to TRBJ1-2; D is uncertain. CDR3 size: 14 residues. The germline V and J ends were trimmed by 4 bases and 2 bases, with 11 bases remaining between them. CDR1 and CDR2 from the germline V gene are MNHEY and SMNVEV (reference sequence). The CDR3 here is CASSSLLANYGYTF. DNA of the CDR3: TGTGCCAGCAGTTCCCTACTTGCGAACTATGGCTACACCTTC.

This clonotype appeared a few times. Germline is not matched at one junction end, which may reflect a read error. The V gene is TRBV10-3, the J gene TRBJ1-2; D gene uncertain. This CDR3 has 12 residues. CDR1 is ENHRY, CDR2 SYGVKD, per germline. CDR3 region: CASSYIGEAPAF. In DNA form, the CDR3 reads TGTGCCAGCAGTTACATAGGAGAGGCTCCTGCCTTC.

This clonotype came up a few times. The rearrangement links TRBV20-1 to TRBJ2-6; D unresolved. The V gene lost 3 bases and the J gene lost 0 bases, with 6 bases spanning the gap. There are 14 residues in the CDR3. Germline CDR1 and CDR2: DFQATT and SNEGSKA (reference sequence). The CDR3 here is CSASLGSGANVLTF. CDR3 DNA: TGCAGTGCTAGTTTGGGCTCTGGGGCCAACGTCCTGACTTTC.

Note on this clonotype: A junction end diverges from the germline sequence, so it may reflect a read error. The chain carries TRBV25-1 and TRBJ1-6; D not resolved. Germline V lookup: CDR1 MGHDK, CDR2 SYGVNS. This CDR3 is built from 17 residues. CDR3 sequence reads: CVSSESGWSSYNSPLHF. CDR3 nucleotides: TGTGTCAGCAGTGAATCGGGCTGGAGCTCCTATAATTCACCCCTCCACTTT.

The genes are TRBV5-4 and TRBJ1-2; a weak D match, TRBD1 (6 bases). V was shortened by 6 bases and J by 8 bases, with 17 bases between the two germline ends. Looked up from germline, CDR1 is SGHNT and CDR2 is YYREEE (reference sequence). The CDR3 has 13 amino acids. CDR3 bases: TGTGCCAGCAAAGATCAGGGGCGCAGGGGCTACACCTTC. This encodes CASKDQGRRGYTF.

V gene TRBV28 combines with J gene TRBJ2-3; 9 positions agree with TRBD2. Germline V lookup: CDR1 MDHEN, CDR2 SYDVKM. The ends lost 11 bases at V and 2 bases at J; junction bases unmatched: 11. The CDR3 covers 15 residues. CDR3 protein: CAVRGAGGDTDTQYF. The CDR3 region has the DNA TGTGCCGTTCGAGGTGCGGGAGGGGACACAGATACGCAGTATTTT.

The gene calls are TRBV28 and TRBJ1-2, with D hard to call. V was clipped by 6 bases and J by 4 bases, with 36 bases between them. Germline CDR1 and CDR2: MDHEN and SYDVKM. The CDR3 is 21 residues long. CDR3: CASSLLAGKRQTALPSYGYTF. The CDR3 DNA is TGTGCCAGCAGCCTTCTGGCGGGAAAAAGGCAGACCGCCCTACCGAGCTATGGCTACACCTTC.

The table lists this clonotype with many counts. The gene calls are TRBV28 and TRBJ2-4; D possibly corresponds to TRBD2 (5 bases). Trimming took off 5 bases at V and 1 base at J, with 12 bases between the two ends. CDR1 is MDHEN, CDR2 SYDVKM, per germline. There are 15 residues in the CDR3. The CDR3 sequence is CASSVGSGAKNIQYF. CDR3 nucleotides: TGTGCCAGCAGTGTGGGGTCGGGGGCCAAAAACATTCAGTACTTC.

Only a few counts were recorded for this clonotype. The chain uses TRBV7-3 and TRBJ2-7; TRBD2 matches at 9 bases. The CDR3 runs 14 residues. Germline assignment: CDR1 SGHTA and CDR2 FQGTGA. J was trimmed by 6 bases and V by 3 bases; bases with no gene match: 6. The CDR3 bases are TGTGCCAGCAGCTTCTTAGCGGGAGCGGGCGAGCAGTACTTC. Its protein product is CASSFLAGAGEQYF.

This clonotype was recorded a few times. The genes are TRBV6-5 and TRBJ2-7; 11 bases align to TRBD2. V trimming: 0 bases; J trimming: 9 bases; junction bases outside the gene matches: 1. Germline V gene data show CDR1 as MNHEY and CDR2 as SVGAGI. CDR3 length: 13 amino acids. CDR3 bases: TGTGCCAGCAGTTACTCCGGGACTAGCGGGCAGTACTTC. Protein: CASSYSGTSGQYF.

This clonotype was counted at least ten times. The chain combines TRBV7-8 with TRBJ2-1; no clear D gene. Trimming took off 7 bases at V and 0 bases at J, with 16 bases between the two ends. The CDR3 consists of 16 residues. Germline V gene lookup returns CDR1 SGHVS and CDR2 FQNEAQ. The CDR3 spells CASTSGPLSSYNEQFF. The DNA for the CDR3 is TGTGCCAGCACCTCCGGGCCGCTAAGCTCCTACAATGAGCAGTTCTTC.

This clonotype was recorded many times. The V and J genes are TRBV3-1 and TRBJ1-1; the D is unclear. The CDR3 contains 14 residues. CDR1 is LGHDT and CDR2 is YNNKEL in the germline V gene (reference sequence). The ends were cut back, 3 bases at V and 0 bases at J, with 8 bases in the middle. The CDR3 here is CASSQGIMNTEAFF. The CDR3 DNA reads TGTGCCAGCAGCCAGGGTATCATGAACACTGAAGCTTTCTTT.

Ten or more counts support this clonotype. The junction does not match germline at one end; this may be a read error. The chain carries TRBV5-1 and TRBJ1-5, with D possibly matching TRBD1 (6 bases). CDR1 and CDR2 from the germline V gene are SGHRS and YFSETQ. The CDR3 spans 16 residues. The CDR3 nucleotides are TGTGCCAGCAGCTTAGGGGGGCAGGGTCTTAACCAGCCCCAGCATTTT. Residues: CASSLGGQGLNQPQHF.